The source of this TCR beta chain is a study of shared clonotypes between healthy human individuals. Healthy HIV-negative adults without recent acute infections or vaccinations served as donors. As regards this clone: The target antigen is unknown. One junction end disagrees with the germline gene, perhaps due to a read error.

Germline lookup yields CDR1 MGHRA and CDR2 YSYEKL. This CDR3 is 19 amino acids long. TCRdb keeps only in-frame clones here, not all; method: immunoSEQ multiplex PCR. The sample consists of fewer than 2.5 million clones, over 85% of them appearing once. General study results and limits: Larger estimated richness was generally recorded for naive subsets relative to memory subsets.

This receptor was taken from a man between 18 and 29 years old in good health. Some clones in this sample may be carry-over from other donors' samples. The chain links TRBV4-1 to TRBJ2-6, with D perhaps matching TRBD1 (6 bases). What was sequenced was naive CD4+ T cells from PBMCs. Documented subset: CD45RA+ positively selected. The CDR3, as DNA: TGCGCCAGCAGCCACCCTAAGCAGGGGTCCGCGGTTGGGACCAACGTCCTGACTTTC. Translated, it gives CASSHPKQGSAVGTNVLTF.